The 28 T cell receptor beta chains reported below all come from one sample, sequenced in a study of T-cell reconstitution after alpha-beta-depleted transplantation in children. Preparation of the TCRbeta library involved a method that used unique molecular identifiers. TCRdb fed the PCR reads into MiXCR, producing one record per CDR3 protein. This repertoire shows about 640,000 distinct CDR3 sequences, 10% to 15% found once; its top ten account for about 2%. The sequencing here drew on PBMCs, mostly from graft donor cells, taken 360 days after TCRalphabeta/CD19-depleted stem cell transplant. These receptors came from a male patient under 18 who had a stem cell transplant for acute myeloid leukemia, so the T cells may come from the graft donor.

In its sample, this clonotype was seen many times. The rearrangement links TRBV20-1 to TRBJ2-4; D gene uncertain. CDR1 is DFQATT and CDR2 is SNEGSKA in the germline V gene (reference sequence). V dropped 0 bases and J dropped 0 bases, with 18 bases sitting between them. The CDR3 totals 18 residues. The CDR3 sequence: CSARDLWTPDLAKNIQYF. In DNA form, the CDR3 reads TGCAGTGCTAGAGATCTTTGGACCCCTGACTTAGCCAAAAACATTCAGTACTTC.

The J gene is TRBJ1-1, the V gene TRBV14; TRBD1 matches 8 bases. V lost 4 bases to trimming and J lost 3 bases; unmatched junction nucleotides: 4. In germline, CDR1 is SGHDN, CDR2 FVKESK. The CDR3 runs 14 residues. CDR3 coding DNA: TGTGCCAGCAGCCCCCTGGACAGGGACACTGAAGCTTTCTTT. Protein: CASSPLDRDTEAFF.

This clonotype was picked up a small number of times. The CDR3 protein is CASTFGGGNEQFF. CDR3 DNA: TGTGCCAGCACCTTCGGAGGGGGGAATGAGCAGTTCTTC. The chain employs TRBV6-1 and TRBJ2-1; either TRBD1 or TRBD2 may fit D (6 bases each). There are 13 residues in the CDR3. Trimming took off 7 bases at V and 7 bases at J, with 14 bases between the two ends. Germline V gene sequence: CDR1 MNHNS, CDR2 SASEGT.

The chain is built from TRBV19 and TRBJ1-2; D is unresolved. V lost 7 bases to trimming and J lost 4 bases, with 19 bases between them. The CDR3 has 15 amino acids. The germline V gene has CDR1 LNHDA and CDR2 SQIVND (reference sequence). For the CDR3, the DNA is TGTGCCAGTAACGGCCGCATAGCTAATTCCTATGGCTACACCTTC. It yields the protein CASNGRIANSYGYTF.

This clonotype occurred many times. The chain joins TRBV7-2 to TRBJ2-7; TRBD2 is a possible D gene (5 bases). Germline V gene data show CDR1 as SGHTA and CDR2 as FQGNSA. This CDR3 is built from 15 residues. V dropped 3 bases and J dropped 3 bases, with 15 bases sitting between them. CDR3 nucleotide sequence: TGTGCCAGCAGCTTCCAAGGGCTAGAGGGCTACGAGCAGTACTTC. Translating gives CASSFQGLEGYEQYF.

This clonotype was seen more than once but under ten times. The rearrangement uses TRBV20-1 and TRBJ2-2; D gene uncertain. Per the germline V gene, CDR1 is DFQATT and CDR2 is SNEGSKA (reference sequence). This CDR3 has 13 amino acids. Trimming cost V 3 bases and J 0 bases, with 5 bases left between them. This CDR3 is CSARLTNTGELFF. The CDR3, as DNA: TGCAGTGCTAGGCTGACGAACACCGGGGAGCTGTTTTTT.

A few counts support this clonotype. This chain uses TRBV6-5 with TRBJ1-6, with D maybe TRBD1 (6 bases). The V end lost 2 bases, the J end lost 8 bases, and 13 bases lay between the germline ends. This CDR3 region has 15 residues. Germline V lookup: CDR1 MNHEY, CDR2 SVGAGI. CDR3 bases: TGTGCCAGCAGTTACAGTGGATCAGGGGATTCACCCCTCCACTTT. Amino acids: CASSYSGSGDSPLHF.

This CDR3 is CASSTGTGDYNEQFF. DNA for the CDR3: TGTGCCAGCAGCACGGGGACAGGGGACTACAATGAGCAGTTCTTC. This chain joins TRBV12-3 or TRBV12-4 and TRBJ2-1, with 10 nucleotides matching TRBD1. The CDR3 sequence is 15 residues long. V trimming: 6 bases; J trimming: 3 bases; junction bases outside the gene matches: 5.

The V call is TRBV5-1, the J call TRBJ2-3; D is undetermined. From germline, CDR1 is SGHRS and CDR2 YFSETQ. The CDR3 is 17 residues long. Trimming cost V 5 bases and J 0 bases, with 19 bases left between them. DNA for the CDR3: TGCGCCAGCAGATGGACGTCCCATCTCCCCAGCACAGATACGCAGTATTTT. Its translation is CASRWTSHLPSTDTQYF.

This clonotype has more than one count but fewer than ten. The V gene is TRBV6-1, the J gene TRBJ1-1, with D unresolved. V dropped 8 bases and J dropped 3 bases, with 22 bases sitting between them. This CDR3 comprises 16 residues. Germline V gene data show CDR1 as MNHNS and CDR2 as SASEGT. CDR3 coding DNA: TGTGCCAGCGGGGTCACGGAGTGGTTTACCGACACTGAAGCTTTCTTT. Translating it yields CASGVTEWFTDTEAFF.

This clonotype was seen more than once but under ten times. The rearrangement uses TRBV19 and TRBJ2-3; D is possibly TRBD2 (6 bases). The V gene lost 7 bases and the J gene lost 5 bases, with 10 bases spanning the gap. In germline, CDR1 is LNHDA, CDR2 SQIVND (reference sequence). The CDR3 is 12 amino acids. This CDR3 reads CASKEGVDTQYF. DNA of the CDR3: TGTGCCAGTAAGGAGGGCGTAGATACGCAGTATTTT.

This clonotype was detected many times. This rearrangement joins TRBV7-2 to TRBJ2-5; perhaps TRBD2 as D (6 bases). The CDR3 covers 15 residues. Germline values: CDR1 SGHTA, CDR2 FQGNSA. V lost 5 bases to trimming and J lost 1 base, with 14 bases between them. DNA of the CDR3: TGTGCCAGCAGCCAGAGGGGACTCCTCCAAGAGACCCAGTACTTC. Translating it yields CASSQRGLLQETQYF.

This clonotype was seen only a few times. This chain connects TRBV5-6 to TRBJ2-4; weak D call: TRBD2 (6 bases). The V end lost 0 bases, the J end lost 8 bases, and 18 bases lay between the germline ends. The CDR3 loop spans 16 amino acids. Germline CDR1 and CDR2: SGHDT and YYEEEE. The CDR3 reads CASSLAATGGVDIQYF. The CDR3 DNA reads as TGTGCCAGCAGCTTGGCCGCCACAGGAGGGGTGGACATTCAGTACTTC.

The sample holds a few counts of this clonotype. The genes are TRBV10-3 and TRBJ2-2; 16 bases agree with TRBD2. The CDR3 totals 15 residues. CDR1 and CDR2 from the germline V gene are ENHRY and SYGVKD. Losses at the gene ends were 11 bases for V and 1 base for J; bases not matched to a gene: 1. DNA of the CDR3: TGTGCCGGGACTAGCGGGAGGGGGAACACCGGGGAGCTGTTTTTT. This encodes CAGTSGRGNTGELFF.

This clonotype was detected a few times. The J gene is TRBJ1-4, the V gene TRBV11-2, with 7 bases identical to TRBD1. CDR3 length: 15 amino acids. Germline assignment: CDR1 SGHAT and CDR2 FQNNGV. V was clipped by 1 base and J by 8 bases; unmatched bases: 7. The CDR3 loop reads CASSLGSAGGEKLFF. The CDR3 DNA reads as TGTGCCAGCAGCTTAGGGTCGGCAGGGGGAGAAAAACTGTTTTTT.

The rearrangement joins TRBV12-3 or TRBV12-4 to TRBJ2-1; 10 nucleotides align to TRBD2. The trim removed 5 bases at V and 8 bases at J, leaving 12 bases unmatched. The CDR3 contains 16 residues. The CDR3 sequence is CASSPSTSGTDDEQFF. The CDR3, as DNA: TGTGCCAGCAGTCCGTCCACTAGCGGGACCGATGATGAGCAGTTCTTC.

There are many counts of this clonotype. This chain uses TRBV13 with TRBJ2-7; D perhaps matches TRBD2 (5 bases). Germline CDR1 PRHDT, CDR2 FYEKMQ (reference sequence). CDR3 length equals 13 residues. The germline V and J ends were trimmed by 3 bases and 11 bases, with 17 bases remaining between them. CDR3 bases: TGTGCCAGCAGCTTTGACTACGATAAGGAGGAGTACTTC. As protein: CASSFDYDKEEYF. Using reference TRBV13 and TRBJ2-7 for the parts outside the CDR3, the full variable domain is AAGVIQSPRHLIKEKRETATLKCYPIPRHDTVYWYQQGPGQDPQFLISFYEKMQSDKGSIPDRFSAQQFSDYHSELNMSSLELGDSALYFCASSFDYDKEEYFGPGTRLTVT.

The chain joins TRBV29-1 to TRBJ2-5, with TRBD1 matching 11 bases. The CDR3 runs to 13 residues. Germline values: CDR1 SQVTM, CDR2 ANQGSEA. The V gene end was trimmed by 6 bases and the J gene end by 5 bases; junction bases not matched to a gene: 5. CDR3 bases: TGCAGCGTCCGTGGACAGGGGGCCGAGACCCAGTACTTC. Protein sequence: CSVRGQGAETQYF.

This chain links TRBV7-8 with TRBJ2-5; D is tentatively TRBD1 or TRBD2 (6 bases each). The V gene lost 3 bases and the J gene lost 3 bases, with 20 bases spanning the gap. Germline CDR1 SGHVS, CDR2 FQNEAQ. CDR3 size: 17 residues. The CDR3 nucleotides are TGTGCCAGCAGCTTCCCTATAGGGGGGTCTAGGGAAGAGACCCAGTACTTC. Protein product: CASSFPIGGSREETQYF.

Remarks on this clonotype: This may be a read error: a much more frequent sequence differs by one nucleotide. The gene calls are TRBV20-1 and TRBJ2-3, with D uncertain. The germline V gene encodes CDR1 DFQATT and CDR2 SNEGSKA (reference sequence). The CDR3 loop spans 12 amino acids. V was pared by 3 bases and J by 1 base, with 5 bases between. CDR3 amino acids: CSASVGTDTQYF. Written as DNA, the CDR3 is TGCAGTGCTAGTGTGGGCACAGATACGCAGTATTTT.

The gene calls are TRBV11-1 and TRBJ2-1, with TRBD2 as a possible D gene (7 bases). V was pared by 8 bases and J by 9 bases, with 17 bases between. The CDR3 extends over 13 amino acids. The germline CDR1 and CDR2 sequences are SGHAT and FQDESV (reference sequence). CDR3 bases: TGTGCCAGCGGGCTGGGGGGGGGCGTTGAGCAGTTCTTC. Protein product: CASGLGGGVEQFF.

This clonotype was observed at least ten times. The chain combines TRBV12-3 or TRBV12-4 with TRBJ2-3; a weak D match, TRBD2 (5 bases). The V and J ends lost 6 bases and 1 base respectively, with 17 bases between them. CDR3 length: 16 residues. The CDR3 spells CASRSGWESGTDTQYF. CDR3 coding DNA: TGTGCCAGCAGGTCCGGTTGGGAGTCGGGCACAGATACGCAGTATTTT.

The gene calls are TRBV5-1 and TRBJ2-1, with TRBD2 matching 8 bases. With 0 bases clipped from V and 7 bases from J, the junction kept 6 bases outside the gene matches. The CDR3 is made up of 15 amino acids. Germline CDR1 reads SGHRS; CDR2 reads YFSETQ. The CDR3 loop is CASSLGAGVMNEQFF. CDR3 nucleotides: TGCGCCAGCAGCTTGGGAGCGGGAGTCATGAATGAGCAGTTCTTC.

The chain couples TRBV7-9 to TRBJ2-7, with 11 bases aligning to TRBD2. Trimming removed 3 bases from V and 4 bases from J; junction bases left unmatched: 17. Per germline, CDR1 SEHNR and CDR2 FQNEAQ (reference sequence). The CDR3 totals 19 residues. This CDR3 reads CASSFGVGTSGPGLYEQYF. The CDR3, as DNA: TGTGCCAGCAGCTTCGGTGTAGGGACTAGCGGCCCGGGTCTATACGAGCAGTACTTC.

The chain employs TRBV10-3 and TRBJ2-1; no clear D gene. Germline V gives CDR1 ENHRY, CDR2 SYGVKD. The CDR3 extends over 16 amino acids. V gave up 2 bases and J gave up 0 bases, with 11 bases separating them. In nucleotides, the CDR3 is TGTGCCATCAGTGAGATCACACCGAGCTCCTACAATGAGCAGTTCTTC. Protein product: CAISEITPSSYNEQFF.

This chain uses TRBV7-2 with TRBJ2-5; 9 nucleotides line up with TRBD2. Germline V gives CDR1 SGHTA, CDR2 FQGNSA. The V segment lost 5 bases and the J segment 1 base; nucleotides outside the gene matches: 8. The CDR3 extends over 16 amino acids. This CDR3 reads CASSEVGGRAQETQYF. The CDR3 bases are TGTGCCAGCAGCGAGGTGGGCGGGAGGGCCCAAGAGACCCAGTACTTC.

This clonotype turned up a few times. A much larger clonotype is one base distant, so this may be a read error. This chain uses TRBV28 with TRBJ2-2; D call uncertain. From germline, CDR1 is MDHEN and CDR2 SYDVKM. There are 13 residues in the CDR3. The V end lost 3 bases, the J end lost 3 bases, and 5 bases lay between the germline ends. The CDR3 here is CASSFMDTGELFF. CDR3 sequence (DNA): TGTGCCAGCAGTTTCATGGACACCGGGGAGCTGTTTTTT.

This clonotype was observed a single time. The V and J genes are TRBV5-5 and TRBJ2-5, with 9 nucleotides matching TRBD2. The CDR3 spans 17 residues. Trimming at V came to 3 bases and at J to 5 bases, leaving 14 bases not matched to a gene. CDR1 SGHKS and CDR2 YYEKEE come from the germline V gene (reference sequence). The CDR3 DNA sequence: TGTGCCAGCAGCTGGGGCCCGGCGAGCGGGAGGCGGGAGACCCAGTACTTC. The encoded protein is CASSWGPASGRRETQYF.